This T cell receptor (beta chain) was found in a study of blood T cell repertoires in COVID-19. TCRdb keeps only in-frame clones here, not all; method: immunoSEQ multiplex PCR. The data hold about 50,000 clones, with about 78% observed a single time. Germline-derived CDR1 and CDR2 are SGHVS and FQNEAQ. Trimming removed 5 bases from V and 6 bases from J; junction bases left unmatched: 9. This CDR3 has 15 amino acids. The specimen sequenced was peripheral blood. This TCR came from a man between 45 and 60 years old with active or convalescent COVID-19. V is TRBV7-8 and J is TRBJ2-1, with 8 bases that match TRBD2. The CDR3 is CASSALAGHPNEQFF. For the CDR3, the DNA is TGTGCCAGCAGCGCTCTAGCGGGCCACCCCAATGAGCAGTTCTTC.